This TCR beta chain was sequenced in a study of blood T cell dynamics during melanoma immunotherapy. Looking at the study overall: Standard first-line treatment here was pembrolizumab or nivolumab plus ipilimumab in metastatic melanoma.

The J segment lost 0 bases and the V segment lost 0 bases, leaving 1 base of the junction unmatched. This CDR3 contains 15 residues. Per germline, CDR1 LNHDA and CDR2 SQIVND (reference sequence). Time point of the sample: pre-treatment baseline. One draw preceded checkpoint blockade; another followed its first cycle at week 3. Patients had no prior systemic cancer treatment, immunosuppressants or other active cancers. Every bulk PBMC sample received the same 350 ng of DNA. Here immunoSEQ multiplex PCR was the method, and the copy in TCRdb shows in-frame clones only, minus some. The table has around 13,000 clones, roughly 84% seen once; the top ten hold roughly 8.6%.

The chain employs TRBV19 and TRBJ2-7; 8 nucleotides line up with TRBD1. This specimen consisted of blood, obtained from a patient treated with checkpoint blockade. This TCR was sampled from a human donor with melanoma. CDR3 DNA sequence: TGTGCCAGTAGTATAGATGGGACAGGCTCCTACGAGCAGTACTTC. It is translated as CASSIDGTGSYEQYF.